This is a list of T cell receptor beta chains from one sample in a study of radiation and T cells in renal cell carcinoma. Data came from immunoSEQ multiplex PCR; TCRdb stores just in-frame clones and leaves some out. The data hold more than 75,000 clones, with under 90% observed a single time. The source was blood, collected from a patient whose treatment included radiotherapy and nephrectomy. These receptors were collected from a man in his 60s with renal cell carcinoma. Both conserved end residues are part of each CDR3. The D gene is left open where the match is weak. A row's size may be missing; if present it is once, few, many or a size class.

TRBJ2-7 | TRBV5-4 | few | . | TGTGCCAGCAGCCCGTCGGACACTTTGTACGAGCAGTACTTC | CASSPSDTLYEQYF
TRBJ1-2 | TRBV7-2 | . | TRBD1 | TGTGCCAGCAGCCCCGGACAGGGGCGAGGCTACACCTTC | CASSPGQGRGYTF
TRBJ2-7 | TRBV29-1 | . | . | TGCAGCGTTGACGGGGGGCTCGGATCCTACGAGCAGTACTTC | CSVDGGLGSYEQYF
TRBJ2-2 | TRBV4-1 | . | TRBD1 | TGCGCCAGCAACTTCCAAAGGGACAGCTCGAACACCGGGGAGCTGTTTTTT | CASNFQRDSSNTGELFF
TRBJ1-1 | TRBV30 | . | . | TGTGCCTGGGCAGTGGGGAGCAGGGACACTGAAGCTTTCTTT | CAWAVGSRDTEAFF
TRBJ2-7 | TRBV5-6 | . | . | TGTGCCAGCAGCCCTACGTATGGCCGCTACGAGCAGTACTTC | CASSPTYGRYEQYF
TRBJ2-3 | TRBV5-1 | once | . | TGCGCCAGCAGCTTGGGACCGGGCACAGATACGCAGTATTTT | CASSLGPGTDTQYF
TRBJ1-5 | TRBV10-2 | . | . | TGCGCCAGCAGTGAGTCTGGTCCCAATCAGCCCCAGCATTTT | CASSESGPNQPQHF
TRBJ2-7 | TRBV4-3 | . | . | TGCGCCAGCAGCCAGGCTGCAGGGGACGGGCAGTACTTC | CASSQAAGDGQYF
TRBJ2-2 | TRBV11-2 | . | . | TGTGCCAGCAGCTTAGGCAGCTTCGGGACAACCGGGGAGCTGTTTTTT | CASSLGSFGTTGELFF
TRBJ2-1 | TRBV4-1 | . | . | TGCGCCAGCAGCCGCCCCCAGGGTCGCAATGAGCAGTTCTTC | CASSRPQGRNEQFF
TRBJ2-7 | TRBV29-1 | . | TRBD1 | TGCAGCGTTGAAGATATACAGGGGGAATACGGGACCGAGCAGTACTTC | CSVEDIQGEYGTEQYF
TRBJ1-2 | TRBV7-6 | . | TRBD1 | TGTGCCAGCAGCTCCCATGGGATCCGGGACAGAGAGGGAGGCTACACCTTC | CASSSHGIRDREGGYTF
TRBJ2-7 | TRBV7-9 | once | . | TGTGCCAGCAGCTTAGGAGGTCCCTACGAGCAGTACTTC | CASSLGGPYEQYF
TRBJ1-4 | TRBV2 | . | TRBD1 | TGTGCCAGCAGCCGGGACAGGGGTCATAATGAAAAACTGTTTTTT | CASSRDRGHNEKLFF
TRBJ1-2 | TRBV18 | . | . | TGTGCCAGCTCACCAGGGGGGGACTATGGCTACACCTTC | CASSPGGDYGYTF
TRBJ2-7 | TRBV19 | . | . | TGTGCCAGTAGTATAGGGGAGTTCTACGAGCAGTACTTC | CASSIGEFYEQYF
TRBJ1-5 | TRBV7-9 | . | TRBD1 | TGTGCCAGCAGCCTTACAGGGGGCGCCCCCCAGCCCCAGCATTTT | CASSLTGGAPQPQHF
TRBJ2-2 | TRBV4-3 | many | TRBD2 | TGCGCCAGCAGCCTAGCGGGAGGACCCGGGGAGCTGTTTTTT | CASSLAGGPGELFF
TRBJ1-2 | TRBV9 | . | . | TGTGCCAGCAGCGTCGGCCGAGCTAACTATGGCTACACCTTC | CASSVGRANYGYTF
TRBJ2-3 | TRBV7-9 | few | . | TGTGCCAGCAGCTTAGACCTCACAGATACGCAGTATTTT | CASSLDLTDTQYF
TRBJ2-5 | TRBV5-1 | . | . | TGCGCCAGCAGCTTAACCGGGTTCCAAGAGACCCAGTACTTC | CASSLTGFQETQYF
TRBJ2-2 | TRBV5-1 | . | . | TGCGCCAGCAGCTTGGAGGGCGGGGTAAACACCGGGGAGCTGTTTTTT | CASSLEGGVNTGELFF
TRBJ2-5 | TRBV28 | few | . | TGTGCCAGCAGTTTATTCGGCCGGGCTCAAGAGACCCAGTACTTC | CASSLFGRAQETQYF
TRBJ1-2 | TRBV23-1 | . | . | TGCGCCAGCAGTCATTATTTGACCAGGGAGATGGCTTGGGGCTACACCTTC | CASSHYLTREMAWGYTF
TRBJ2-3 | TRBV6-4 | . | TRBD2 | TGTGCCAGCAGTTTACTAGCGGGAACGGGTAGTACGCAGTATTTT | CASSLLAGTGSTQYF
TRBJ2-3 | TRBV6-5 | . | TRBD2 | TGTGCCAGCAGTTACTCCGGGACTAGCTATGATACGCAGTATTTT | CASSYSGTSYDTQYF
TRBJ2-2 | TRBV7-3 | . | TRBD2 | TGTGCCAGCAGCTCCCGGGGGGGACTCAACACCGGGGAGCTGTTTTTT | CASSSRGGLNTGELFF
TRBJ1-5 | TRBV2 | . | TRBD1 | TGTGCCACCGGGGCCCGGGGACAGGGAGGCAATCAGCCCCAGCATTTT | CATGARGQGGNQPQHF
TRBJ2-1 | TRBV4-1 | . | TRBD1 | TGCGCCAGCAGCCCGGGACAGGGGGCGTACAATGAGCAGTTCTTC | CASSPGQGAYNEQFF
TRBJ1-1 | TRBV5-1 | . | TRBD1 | TGCGCCAGCAGCTCACCTAGGCCGGGACAGGGGGGCATGAACACTGAAGCTTTCTTT | CASSSPRPGQGGMNTEAFF
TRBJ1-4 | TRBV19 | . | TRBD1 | TGTGCCAGTGGCCCCGACAGGGCCGATAATGAAAAACTGTTTTTT | CASGPDRADNEKLFF
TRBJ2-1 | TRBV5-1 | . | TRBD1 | TGCGCCAGCAGCTTGCGACAGGGGTCGGGGAATGAGCAGTTCTTC | CASSLRQGSGNEQFF
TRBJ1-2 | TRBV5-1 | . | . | TGCGCCAGCAATAGTGGTCGGTCGGAGGGTGGCTACACCTTC | CASNSGRSEGGYTF
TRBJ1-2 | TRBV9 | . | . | TGTGCCAGCAGCGTAGCGTTGCAGCCCAACTATGGCTACACCTTC | CASSVALQPNYGYTF
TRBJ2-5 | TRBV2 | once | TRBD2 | TGTGCCAGCAGTGAACTAGCGGGAGTGGGAGAGACCCAGTACTTC | CASSELAGVGETQYF
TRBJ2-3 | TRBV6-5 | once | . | TGTGCCAGCAGTTACGGGGCTAGCTTTAGCACAGATACGCAGTATTTT | CASSYGASFSTDTQYF
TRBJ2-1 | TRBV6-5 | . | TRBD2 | TGTGCCAGCAGTTACGGGACTAGCGCCTACAATGAGCAGTTCTTC | CASSYGTSAYNEQFF
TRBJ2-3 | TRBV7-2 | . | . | TGTGCCAGCAGCTTAGACGGGAGCACAGATACGCAGTATTTT | CASSLDGSTDTQYF
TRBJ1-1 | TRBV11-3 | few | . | TGTGCCAGCAGCTTAGATCTGGGGACTGAAGCTTTCTTT | CASSLDLGTEAFF
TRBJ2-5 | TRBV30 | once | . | TGTGCCTGGGCCCAAGTGGTAGAGACCCAGTACTTC | CAWAQVVETQYF
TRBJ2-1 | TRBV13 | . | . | TGTGCCAGCAGCCCTTGGGGGAGCGGCGCCTACAATGAGCAGTTCTTC | CASSPWGSGAYNEQFF
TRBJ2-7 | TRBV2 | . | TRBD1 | TGTGCCAGCCTCTGGGACAGGGGATACGAGCAGTACTTC | CASLWDRGYEQYF
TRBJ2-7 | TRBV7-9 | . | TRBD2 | TGTGCCAGCAGCTTCGGGGGGTTCCCCTACGAGCAGTACTTC | CASSFGGFPYEQYF
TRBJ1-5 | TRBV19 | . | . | TGTGCCAGTAGTCCCATGGTCGGGGGGAGCAATCAGCCCCAGCATTTT | CASSPMVGGSNQPQHF